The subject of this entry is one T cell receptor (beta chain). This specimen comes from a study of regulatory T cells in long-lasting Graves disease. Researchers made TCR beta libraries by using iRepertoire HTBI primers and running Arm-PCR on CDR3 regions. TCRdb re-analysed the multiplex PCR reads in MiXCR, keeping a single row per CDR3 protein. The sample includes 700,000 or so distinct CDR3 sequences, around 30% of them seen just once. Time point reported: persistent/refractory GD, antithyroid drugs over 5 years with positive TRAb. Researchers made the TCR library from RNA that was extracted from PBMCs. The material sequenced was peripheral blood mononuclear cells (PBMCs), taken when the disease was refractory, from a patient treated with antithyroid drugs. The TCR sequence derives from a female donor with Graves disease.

The CDR3 is CSAKWTSGNPYEQYF. The CDR3 bases are TGCAGTGCTAAATGGACTAGCGGGAACCCCTACGAGCAGTACTTC. V usage is TRBV20-1 and J usage is TRBJ2-7; 12 bases map to TRBD2. This CDR3 region has 15 residues. Germline values: CDR1 DFQATT, CDR2 SNEGSKA (reference sequence). The V segment lost 4 bases and the J segment 2 bases; nucleotides outside the gene matches: 6.